The 5 T cell receptor beta chains below come from one sample, sequenced in a study of cytomegalovirus exposure and HLA in healthy donors. Researchers ran the PCR with 60 Vbeta and 13 Jbeta primers. The repertoire was sequenced with immunoSEQ multiplex PCR; TCRdb's copy has only in-frame clones and lacks some. The sample has 150,000 to 200,000 clones, 68% seen once. Sequences were obtained from PBMCs. These receptor sequences come from a man in his forties or fifties in good health and CMV-seronegative.

This clone was observed once. This chain uses TRBV19 with TRBJ1-1, with TRBD1 identical over 9 bases. V lost 1 base and J lost 3; bases outside the gene matches: 3. CDR1 is LNHDA, CDR2 SQIVND, per germline (reference sequence). The CDR3 length is 15 residues. The DNA of the CDR3 is TGTGCCAGTAGTATAGCGAGGACAGGGGACACTGAAGCTTTCTTT. Its translation is CASSIARTGDTEAFF.

The chain has TRBV5-4 and TRBJ2-1; D is unresolved. Trimming left V 3 bases short and J 5 bases short, with 21 bases between. The germline CDR1 and CDR2 sequences are SGHNT and YYREEE (reference sequence). The CDR3 has 17 amino acids. CDR3 residues: CASSSQLGGWKDNEQFF. The CDR3 region has the DNA TGTGCCAGCAGCTCACAATTAGGCGGATGGAAGGACAATGAGCAGTTCTTC.

The V gene is TRBV18, the J gene TRBJ2-5; tentatively, D is TRBD2 (5 bases). The DNA end lines up better with TRBJ2-7; the J call may be wrong. Germline CDR1 is KGHSH and CDR2 is LQKENI. The CDR3 loop spans 16 amino acids. The CDR3, as DNA: TGTGCCAGCTCACCACCGAAGCGGTCCCTATCCTACGAGCAGTACTTC. It specifies CASSPPKRSLSYEQYF.

The rearrangement uses TRBV7-2 and TRBJ2-5; the match to TRBD2 covers 7 bases. CDR1 and CDR2 from the germline V gene are SGHTA and FQGNSA. The CDR3 is 13 residues long. Trimming took 6 bases from V and 5 from J; bases not matched to a gene: 6. The CDR3 DNA reads as TGTGCCAGCAGGGAGGGAGGGAGGGAGACCCAGTACTTC. It yields the protein CASREGGRETQYF. The full variable domain, in which reference TRBV7-2 and TRBJ2-5 provide the parts outside the CDR3, is GAGVSQSPSNKVTEKGKDVELRCDPISGHTALYWYRQSLGQGLEFLIYFQGNSAPDKSGLPSDRFSAERTGGSVSTLTIQRTQQEDSAVYLCASREGGRETQYFGPGTRLLVL.

The chain carries TRBV2 and TRBJ1-1; 7 bases are shared with TRBD1. The CDR3 contains 15 residues. CDR1 SNHLY and CDR2 FYNNEI come from the germline V gene. V gave up 6 bases and J gave up 4 bases; unmatched junction bases: 11. CDR3 sequence reads: CASSQSWAGGTEAFF. CDR3 sequence (DNA): TGTGCCAGCAGCCAAAGTTGGGCAGGGGGCACTGAAGCTTTCTTT.